The entry below gives a single T cell receptor (beta chain) sequence along with its context. Its antigen is still unknown. The germline gives CDR1 SGDLS, CDR2 YYNGEE. The CDR3 totals 17 residues. V trimming: 3 bases; J trimming: 2 bases; junction bases outside the gene matches: 6. This entry belongs to a study of post-analysis software for immune sequencing data. Study-wide points: Patients had higher frequencies than controls of four to six TRBV segments, including TRBV5-6, TRBV5-1 and TRBV20-1. Patients with multiple sclerosis recorded significantly lower normalized Chao1 diversity than controls, the study found.

The TCR beta cDNA libraries carried unique molecular identifiers. Each CDR3 protein gets one entry after TCRdb re-called the PCR reads with MiXCR. The top ten hold approximately 0.55% of the sample, which has over 700,000 distinct CDR3 sequences, about 27% seen once. This receptor was obtained from a girl aged 5 to 17 with multiple sclerosis. The sample taken for sequencing was blood. V and J are TRBV9 and TRBJ2-6; 9 bases agree with TRBD1. The CDR3, as DNA: TGTGCCAGCAGCGGCCGGGACAGGGACACTGGGGCCAACGTCCTGACTTTC. This encodes CASSGRDRDTGANVLTF. The full variable domain, with the rest looked up from reference TRBV9 and TRBJ2-6, is DSGVTQTPKHLITATGQRVTLRCSPRSGDLSVYWYQQSLDQGLQFLIQYYNGEERAKGNILERFSAQQFPDLHSELNLSSLELGDSALYFCASSGRDRDTGANVLTFGAGSRLTVL.